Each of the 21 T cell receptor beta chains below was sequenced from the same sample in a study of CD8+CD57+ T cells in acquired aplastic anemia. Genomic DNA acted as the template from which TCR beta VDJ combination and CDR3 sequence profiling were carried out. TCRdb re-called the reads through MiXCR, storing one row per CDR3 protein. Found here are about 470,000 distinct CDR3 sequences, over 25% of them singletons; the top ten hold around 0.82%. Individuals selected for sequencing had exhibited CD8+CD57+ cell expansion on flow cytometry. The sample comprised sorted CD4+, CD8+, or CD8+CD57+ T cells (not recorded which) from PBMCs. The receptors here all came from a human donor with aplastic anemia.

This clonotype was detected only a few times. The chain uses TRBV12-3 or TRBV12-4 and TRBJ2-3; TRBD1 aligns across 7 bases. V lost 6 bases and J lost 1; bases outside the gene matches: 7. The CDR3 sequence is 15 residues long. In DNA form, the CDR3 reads TGTGCCAGCAGCCAGACAGGGAGCGGCACAGATACGCAGTATTTT. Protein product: CASSQTGSGTDTQYF.

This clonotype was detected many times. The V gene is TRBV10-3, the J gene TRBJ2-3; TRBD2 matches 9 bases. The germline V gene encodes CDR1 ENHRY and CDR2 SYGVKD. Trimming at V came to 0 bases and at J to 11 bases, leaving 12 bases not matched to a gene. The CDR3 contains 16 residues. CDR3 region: CAISESLAGVQVGQYF. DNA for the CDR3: TGTGCCATCAGTGAGTCGTTAGCGGGGGTCCAGGTGGGGCAGTATTTT.

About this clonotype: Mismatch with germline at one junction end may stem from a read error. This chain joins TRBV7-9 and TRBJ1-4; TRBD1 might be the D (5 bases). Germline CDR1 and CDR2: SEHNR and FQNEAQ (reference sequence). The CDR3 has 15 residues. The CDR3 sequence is CASSLARQGVGKLLF. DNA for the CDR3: TGTGCTAGCAGCTTAGCGCGTCAGGGAGTGGGAAAACTGCTTTTT.

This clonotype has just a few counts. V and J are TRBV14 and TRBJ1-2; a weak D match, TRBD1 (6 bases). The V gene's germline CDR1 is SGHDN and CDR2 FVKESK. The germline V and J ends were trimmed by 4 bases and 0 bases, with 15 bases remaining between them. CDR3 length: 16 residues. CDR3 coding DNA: TGTGCCAGCAGCCGTCTGGACAGATCTTCTAACTATGGCTACACCTTC. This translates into CASSRLDRSSNYGYTF.

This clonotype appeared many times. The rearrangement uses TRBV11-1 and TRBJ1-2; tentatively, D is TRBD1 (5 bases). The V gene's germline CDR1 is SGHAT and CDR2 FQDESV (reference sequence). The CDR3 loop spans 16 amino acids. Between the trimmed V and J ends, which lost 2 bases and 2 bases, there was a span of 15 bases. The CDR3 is CASSLSSRGINYGYTF. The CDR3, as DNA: TGTGCCAGCAGCTTATCTTCACGGGGGATCAACTATGGCTACACCTTC.

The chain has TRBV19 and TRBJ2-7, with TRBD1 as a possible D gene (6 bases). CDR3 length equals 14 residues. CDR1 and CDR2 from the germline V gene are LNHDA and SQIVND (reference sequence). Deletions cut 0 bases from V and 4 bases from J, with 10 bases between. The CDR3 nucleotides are TGTGCCAGTAGTATAGATGGGCAGGGGTACGAGCAGTACTTC. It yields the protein CASSIDGQGYEQYF. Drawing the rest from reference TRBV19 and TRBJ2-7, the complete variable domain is DGGITQSPKYLFRKEGQNVTLSCEQNLNHDAMYWYRQDPGQGLRLIYYSQIVNDFQKGDIAEGYSVSREKKESFPLTVTSAQKNPTAFYLCASSIDGQGYEQYFGPGTRLTVT.

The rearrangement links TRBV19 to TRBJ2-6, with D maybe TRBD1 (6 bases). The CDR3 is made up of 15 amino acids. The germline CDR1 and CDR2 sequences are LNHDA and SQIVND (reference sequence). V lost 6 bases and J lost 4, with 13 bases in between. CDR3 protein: CASRPTGSGANVLTF. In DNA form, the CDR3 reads TGTGCCAGTAGACCAACAGGGTCAGGGGCCAACGTCCTGACTTTC.

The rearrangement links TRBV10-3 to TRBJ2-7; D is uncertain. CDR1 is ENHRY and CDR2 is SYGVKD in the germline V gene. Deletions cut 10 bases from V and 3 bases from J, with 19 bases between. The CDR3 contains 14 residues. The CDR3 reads CASSLAGSYYEQYF. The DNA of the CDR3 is TGTGCCAGCAGCCTGGCCGGGTCCTACTACGAGCAGTACTTC.

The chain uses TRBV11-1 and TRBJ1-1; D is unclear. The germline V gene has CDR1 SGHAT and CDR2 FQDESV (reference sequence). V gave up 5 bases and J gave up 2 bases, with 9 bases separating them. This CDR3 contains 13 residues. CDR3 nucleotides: TGTGCCAGCAGCCTTGGGATTAACACTGAAGCTTTCTTT. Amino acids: CASSLGINTEAFF.

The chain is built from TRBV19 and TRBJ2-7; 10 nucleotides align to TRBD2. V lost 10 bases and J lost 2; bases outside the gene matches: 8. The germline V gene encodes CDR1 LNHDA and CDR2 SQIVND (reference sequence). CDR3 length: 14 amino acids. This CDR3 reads CATLGAGGPYEQYF. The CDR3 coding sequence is TGTGCCACCCTAGGAGCGGGAGGGCCCTACGAGCAGTACTTC.

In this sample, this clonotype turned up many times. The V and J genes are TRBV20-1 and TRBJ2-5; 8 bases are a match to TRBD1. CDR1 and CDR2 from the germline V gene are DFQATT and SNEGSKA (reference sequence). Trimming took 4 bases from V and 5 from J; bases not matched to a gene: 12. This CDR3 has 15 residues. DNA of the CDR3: TGCAGTGCTAAGAACGCCGACAGGGGAACGGAGACCCAGTACTTC. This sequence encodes CSAKNADRGTETQYF.

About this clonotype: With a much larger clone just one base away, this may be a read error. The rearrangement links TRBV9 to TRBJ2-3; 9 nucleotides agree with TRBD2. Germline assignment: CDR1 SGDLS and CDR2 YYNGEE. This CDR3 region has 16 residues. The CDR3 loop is CACSLLAGGHTDTQYF. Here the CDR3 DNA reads TGTGCCTGCAGCTTACTCGCGGGGGGGCATACAGATACGCAGTATTTT.

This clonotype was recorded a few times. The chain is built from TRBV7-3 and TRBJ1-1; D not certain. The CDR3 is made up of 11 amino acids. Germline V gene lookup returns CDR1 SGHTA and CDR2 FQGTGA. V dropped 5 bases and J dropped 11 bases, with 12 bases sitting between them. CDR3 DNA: TGTGCCAGCAGCGGCCGGAATACGGCTTTCTTT. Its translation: CASSGRNTAFF.

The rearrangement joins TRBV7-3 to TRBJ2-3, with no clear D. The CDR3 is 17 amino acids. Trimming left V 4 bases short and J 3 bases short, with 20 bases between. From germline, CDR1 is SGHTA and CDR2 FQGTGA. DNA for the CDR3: TGTGCCAGCAGCTCCCCCCAACTTGAGTTGTCGACAGATACGCAGTATTTT. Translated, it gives CASSSPQLELSTDTQYF.

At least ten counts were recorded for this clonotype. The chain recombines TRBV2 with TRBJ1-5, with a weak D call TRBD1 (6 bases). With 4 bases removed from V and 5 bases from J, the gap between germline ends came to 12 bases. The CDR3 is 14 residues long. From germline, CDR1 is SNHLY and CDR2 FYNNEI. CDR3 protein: CASSGGTTYQPQHF. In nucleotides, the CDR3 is TGTGCCAGCAGTGGAGGGACAACGTATCAGCCCCAGCATTTT.

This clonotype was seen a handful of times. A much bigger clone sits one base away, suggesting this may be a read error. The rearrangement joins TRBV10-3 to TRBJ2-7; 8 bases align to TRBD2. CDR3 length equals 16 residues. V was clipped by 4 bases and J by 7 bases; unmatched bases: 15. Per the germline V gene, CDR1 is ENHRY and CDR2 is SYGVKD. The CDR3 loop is CAISAPGGEGRNEQYF. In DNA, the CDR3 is TGTGCCATCAGTGCTCCCGGGGGGGAAGGACGCAATGAGCAGTACTTC.

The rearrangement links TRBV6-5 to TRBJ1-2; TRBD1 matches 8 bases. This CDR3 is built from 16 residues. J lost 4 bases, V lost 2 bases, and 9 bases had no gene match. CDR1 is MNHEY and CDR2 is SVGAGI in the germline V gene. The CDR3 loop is CASSYLATGEGYGYTF. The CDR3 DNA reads TGTGCCAGCAGTTACCTAGCGACAGGGGAAGGCTATGGCTACACCTTC.

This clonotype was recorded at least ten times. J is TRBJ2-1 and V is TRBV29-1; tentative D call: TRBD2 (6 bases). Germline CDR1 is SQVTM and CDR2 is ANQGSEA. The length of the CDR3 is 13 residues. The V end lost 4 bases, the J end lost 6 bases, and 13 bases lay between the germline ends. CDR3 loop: CSVAGDLPNEQFF. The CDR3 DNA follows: TGCAGCGTTGCGGGGGATCTCCCCAATGAGCAGTTCTTC.

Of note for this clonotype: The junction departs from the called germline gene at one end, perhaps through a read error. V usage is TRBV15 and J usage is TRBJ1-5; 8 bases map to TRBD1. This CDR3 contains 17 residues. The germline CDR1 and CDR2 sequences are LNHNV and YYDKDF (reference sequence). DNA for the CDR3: TGTGCCAGCAGCCAAAAAAATCAGGGGGCGGATAATCAGCCCCAGCATTTT. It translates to CASSQKNQGADNQPQHF.

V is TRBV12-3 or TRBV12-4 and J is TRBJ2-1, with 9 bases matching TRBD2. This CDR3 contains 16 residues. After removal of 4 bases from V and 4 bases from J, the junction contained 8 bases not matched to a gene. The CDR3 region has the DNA TGTGCCAGCAGTTCCATTAGCGGGAGAGAGTACAATGAGCAGTTCTTC. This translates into CASSSISGREYNEQFF.

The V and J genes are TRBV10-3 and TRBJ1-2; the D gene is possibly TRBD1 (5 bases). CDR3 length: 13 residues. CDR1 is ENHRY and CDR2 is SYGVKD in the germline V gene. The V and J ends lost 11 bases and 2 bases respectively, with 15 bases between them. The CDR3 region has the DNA TGTGCCGGCAGCCTGGGGCGGAACTATGGCTACACCTTC. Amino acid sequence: CAGSLGRNYGYTF.